The rows below give T cell receptor beta chains drawn from one sample of a study of blood T cell repertoires in COVID-19. Sequencing was performed with immunoSEQ multiplex PCR; in TCRdb, only in-frame clones are kept and a portion is missing. Counted here are roughly 99,000 clones, 75% to 85% occurring once; the ten biggest clones make up 15% to 20%. Sequencing was performed on peripheral blood. Source of these receptors: a woman older than 75 with active or convalescent COVID-19. Both conserved end residues are part of each CDR3. The D gene is left open where the match is weak. The size entry is marked missing in some rows and otherwise reads once, few, many or a size class.

d_call: TRBD2; j_call: TRBJ2-5; clone_size: once; v_call: TRBV5-6; cdr3_nt: TGTGCCAGCAGTCCTACTAGACTAGCGTTACAAGAGACCCAGTACTTC; cdr3_aa: CASSPTRLALQETQYF
d_call: TRBD2; j_call: TRBJ2-3; clone_size: NA; v_call: TRBV6-5; cdr3_nt: TGTGCCAGCAGGGGTAGCGGGGGCCCTAGGGATACGCAGTATTTT; cdr3_aa: CASRGSGGPRDTQYF
d_call: NA; j_call: TRBJ2-1; clone_size: NA; v_call: TRBV5-4; cdr3_nt: TGTGCCAGCAGCTTAGCCGCACAGGGCAATGAGCAGTTCTTC; cdr3_aa: CASSLAAQGNEQFF
d_call: NA; j_call: TRBJ2-1; clone_size: NA; v_call: TRBV6-1; cdr3_nt: TGTGCCAGCAGTGAGATCGTCGAGAAGCAGTTCTTC; cdr3_aa: CASSEIVEKQFF
d_call: NA; j_call: TRBJ1-5; clone_size: NA; v_call: TRBV6-1; cdr3_nt: TGTGCCAGCAGTGAAGCTGAGCAGGGCAATCAGCCCCAGCATTTT; cdr3_aa: CASSEAEQGNQPQHF
d_call: NA; j_call: TRBJ2-7; clone_size: NA; v_call: TRBV6-2/TRBV6-3; cdr3_nt: TGTGCCAGCAGTTACGGACAGCCCGCCTACGAGCAGTACTTC; cdr3_aa: CASSYGQPAYEQYF
d_call: NA; j_call: TRBJ1-2; clone_size: NA; v_call: TRBV4-2; cdr3_nt: TGTGCCAGCAGCCTACGAACGGGGGGTGGGGACACCTTC; cdr3_aa: CASSLRTGGGDTF
d_call: NA; j_call: TRBJ2-1; clone_size: NA; v_call: TRBV27; cdr3_nt: TGTGCCAGCAGTTTACTAGCGAGCAATGAGCAGTTCTTC; cdr3_aa: CASSLLASNEQFF
d_call: TRBD2; j_call: TRBJ2-1; clone_size: NA; v_call: TRBV9; cdr3_nt: TGTGCCAGCAGCGCGAGCGGGAGTGGGTTCAATGAGCAGTTCTTC; cdr3_aa: CASSASGSGFNEQFF
d_call: NA; j_call: TRBJ2-2; clone_size: NA; v_call: TRBV24-1; cdr3_nt: TGTGCCACCAGTGATTCCACCGTAGAGACCGGGGAGCTGTTTTTT; cdr3_aa: CATSDSTVETGELFF
d_call: TRBD1; j_call: TRBJ2-7; clone_size: NA; v_call: TRBV5-1; cdr3_nt: TGCGCCAGCAGCGTGGACAGGGCGTCCTACGAGCAGTACTTC; cdr3_aa: CASSVDRASYEQYF
d_call: NA; j_call: TRBJ2-2; clone_size: NA; v_call: TRBV28; cdr3_nt: TGTGCCAGCAGCGTCTTCACCGGGGAGCTGTTTTTT; cdr3_aa: CASSVFTGELFF
d_call: NA; j_call: TRBJ1-2; clone_size: NA; v_call: TRBV5-5; cdr3_nt: TGTGCCAGCAGCTTTAGGACAAACTATGGCTACACCTTC; cdr3_aa: CASSFRTNYGYTF